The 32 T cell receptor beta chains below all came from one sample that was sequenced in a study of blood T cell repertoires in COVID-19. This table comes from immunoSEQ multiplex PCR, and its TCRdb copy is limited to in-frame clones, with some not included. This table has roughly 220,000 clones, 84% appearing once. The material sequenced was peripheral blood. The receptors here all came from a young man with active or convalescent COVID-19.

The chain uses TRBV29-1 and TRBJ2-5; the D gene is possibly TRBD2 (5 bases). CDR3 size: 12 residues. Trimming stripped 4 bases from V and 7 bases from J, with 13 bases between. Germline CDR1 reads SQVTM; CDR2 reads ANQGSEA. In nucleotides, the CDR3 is TGCAGCGTTGGACTACGTACGGGGACCCAGTACTTC. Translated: CSVGLRTGTQYF.

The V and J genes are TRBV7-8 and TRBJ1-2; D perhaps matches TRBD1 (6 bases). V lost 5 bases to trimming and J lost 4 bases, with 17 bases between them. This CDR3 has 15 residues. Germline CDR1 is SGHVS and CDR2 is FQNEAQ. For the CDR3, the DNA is TGTGCCAGCAGCCTCACAGGGTTTTCGAGCTATGGCTACACCTTC. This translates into CASSLTGFSSYGYTF.

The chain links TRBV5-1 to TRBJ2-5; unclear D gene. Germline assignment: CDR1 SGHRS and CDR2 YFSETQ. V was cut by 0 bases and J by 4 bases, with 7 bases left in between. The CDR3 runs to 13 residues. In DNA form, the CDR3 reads TGCGCCAGCAGCTTGGCCTCCCTAGAGACCCAGTACTTC. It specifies CASSLASLETQYF.

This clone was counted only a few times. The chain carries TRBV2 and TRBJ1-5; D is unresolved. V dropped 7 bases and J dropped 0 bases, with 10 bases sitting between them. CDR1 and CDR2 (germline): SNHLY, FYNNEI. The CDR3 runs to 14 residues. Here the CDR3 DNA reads TGTGCCAGCAACCCAGGTTATAGCAATCAGCCCCAGCATTTT. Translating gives CASNPGYSNQPQHF.

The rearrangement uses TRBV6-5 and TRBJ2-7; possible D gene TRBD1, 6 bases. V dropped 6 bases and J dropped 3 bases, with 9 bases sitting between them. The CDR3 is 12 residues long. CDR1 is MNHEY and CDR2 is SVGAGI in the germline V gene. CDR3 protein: CASRTGYYEQYF. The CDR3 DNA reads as TGTGCCAGCAGGACAGGATACTACGAGCAGTACTTC.

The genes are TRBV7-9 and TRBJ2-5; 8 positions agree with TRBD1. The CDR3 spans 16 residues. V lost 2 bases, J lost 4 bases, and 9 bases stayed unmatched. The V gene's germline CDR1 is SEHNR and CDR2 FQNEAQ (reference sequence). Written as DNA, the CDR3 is TGTGCCAGCAGCTTAAGGGGAGACAGGGGTATAGAGACCCAGTACTTC. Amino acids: CASSLRGDRGIETQYF.

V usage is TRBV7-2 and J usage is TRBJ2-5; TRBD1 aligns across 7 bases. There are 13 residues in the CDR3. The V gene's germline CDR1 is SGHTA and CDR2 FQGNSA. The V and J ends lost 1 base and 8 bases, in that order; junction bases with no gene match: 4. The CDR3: CASSLGQGFTQYF. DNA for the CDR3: TGTGCCAGCAGCTTAGGACAGGGATTTACCCAGTACTTC.

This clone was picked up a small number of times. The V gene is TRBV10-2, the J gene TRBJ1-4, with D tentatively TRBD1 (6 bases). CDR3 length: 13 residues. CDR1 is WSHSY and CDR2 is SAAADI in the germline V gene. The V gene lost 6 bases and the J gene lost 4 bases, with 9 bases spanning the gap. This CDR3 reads CASRDSNNEKLFF. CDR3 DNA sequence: TGCGCCAGCAGGGACAGTAATAATGAAAAACTGTTTTTT.

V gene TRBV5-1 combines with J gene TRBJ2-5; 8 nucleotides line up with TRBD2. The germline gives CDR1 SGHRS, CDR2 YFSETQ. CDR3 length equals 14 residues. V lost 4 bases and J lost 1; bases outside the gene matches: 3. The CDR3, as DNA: TGCGCCAGCAGCCTCAGCGGGGGCCAAGAGACCCAGTACTTC. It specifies CASSLSGGQETQYF.

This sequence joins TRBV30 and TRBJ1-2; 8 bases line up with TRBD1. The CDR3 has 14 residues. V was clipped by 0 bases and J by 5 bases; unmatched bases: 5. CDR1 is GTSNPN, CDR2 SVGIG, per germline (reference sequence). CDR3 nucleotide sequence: TGTGCCTGGAGTGTACAGGGGGGCAGATATGGCTACACCTTC. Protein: CAWSVQGGRYGYTF.

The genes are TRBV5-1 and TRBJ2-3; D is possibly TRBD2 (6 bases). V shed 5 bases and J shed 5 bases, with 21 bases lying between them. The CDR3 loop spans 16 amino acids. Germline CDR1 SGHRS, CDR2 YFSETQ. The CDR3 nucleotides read TGCGCCAGCAGTCCTCGGGAGAGGGCTGGTGGAGATACGCAGTATTTT. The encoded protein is CASSPRERAGGDTQYF.

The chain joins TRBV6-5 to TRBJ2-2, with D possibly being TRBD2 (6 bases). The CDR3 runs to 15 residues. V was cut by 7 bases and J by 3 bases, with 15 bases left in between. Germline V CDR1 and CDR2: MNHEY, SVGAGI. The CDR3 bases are TGTGCCAGCACCTTGGGCGGGGCCGACACCGGGGAGCTGTTTTTT. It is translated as CASTLGGADTGELFF.

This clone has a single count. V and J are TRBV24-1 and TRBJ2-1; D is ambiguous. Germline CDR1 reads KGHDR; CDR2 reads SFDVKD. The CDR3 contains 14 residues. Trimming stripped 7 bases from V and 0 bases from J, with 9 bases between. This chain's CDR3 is CATSESASYNEQFF. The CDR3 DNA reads TGTGCCACCAGCGAAAGCGCCTCCTACAATGAGCAGTTCTTC.

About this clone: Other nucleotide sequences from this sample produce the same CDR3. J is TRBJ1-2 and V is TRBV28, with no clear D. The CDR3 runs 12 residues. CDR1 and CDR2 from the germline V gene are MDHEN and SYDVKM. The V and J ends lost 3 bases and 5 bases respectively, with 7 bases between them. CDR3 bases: TGTGCCAGCAGTTTGCCCGGGTATGGCTACACCTTC. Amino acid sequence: CASSLPGYGYTF.

The CDR3 sequence is CASSYSGTGVYGYTF. The CDR3 DNA is TGTGCCAGCAGTTACTCCGGGACAGGGGTCTATGGCTACACCTTC. V usage is TRBV6-5 and J usage is TRBJ1-2; 10 bases match TRBD1. The CDR3 contains 15 residues. J was trimmed by 4 bases and V by 0 bases; bases with no gene match: 2. The V gene's germline CDR1 is MNHEY and CDR2 SVGAGI.

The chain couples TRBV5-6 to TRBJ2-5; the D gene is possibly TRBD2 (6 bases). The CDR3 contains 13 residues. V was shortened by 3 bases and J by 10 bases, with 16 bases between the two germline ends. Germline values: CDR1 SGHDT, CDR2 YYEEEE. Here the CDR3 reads CASSWDGSRDQYF. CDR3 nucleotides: TGTGCCAGCAGCTGGGACGGGAGTAGGGACCAGTACTTC. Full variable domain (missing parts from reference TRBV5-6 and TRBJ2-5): DAGVTQSPTHLIKTRGQQVTLRCSPKSGHDTVSWYQQALGQGPQFIFQYYEEEERQRGNFPDRFSGHQFPNYSSELNVNALLLGDSALYLCASSWDGSRDQYFGPGTRLLVL.

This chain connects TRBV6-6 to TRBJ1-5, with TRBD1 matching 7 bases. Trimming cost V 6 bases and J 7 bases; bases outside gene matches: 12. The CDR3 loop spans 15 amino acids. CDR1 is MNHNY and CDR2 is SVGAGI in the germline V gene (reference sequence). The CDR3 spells CASSSTGNWGQPQHF. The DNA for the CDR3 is TGTGCCAGCAGCTCGACAGGGAATTGGGGACAGCCCCAGCATTTT.

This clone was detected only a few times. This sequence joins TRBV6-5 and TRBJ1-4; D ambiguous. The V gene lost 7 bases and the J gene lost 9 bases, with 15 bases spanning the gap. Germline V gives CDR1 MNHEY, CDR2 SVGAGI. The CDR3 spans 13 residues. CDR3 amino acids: CASTQSPYQKLFF. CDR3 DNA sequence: TGTGCCAGCACCCAGTCACCTTATCAAAAACTGTTTTTT.

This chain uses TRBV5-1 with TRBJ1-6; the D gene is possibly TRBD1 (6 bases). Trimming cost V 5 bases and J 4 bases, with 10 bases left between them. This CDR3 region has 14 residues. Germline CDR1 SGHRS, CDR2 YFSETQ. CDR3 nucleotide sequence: TGCGCCAGCAGGGACACAGGGTATAATTCACCCCTCCACTTT. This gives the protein CASRDTGYNSPLHF.

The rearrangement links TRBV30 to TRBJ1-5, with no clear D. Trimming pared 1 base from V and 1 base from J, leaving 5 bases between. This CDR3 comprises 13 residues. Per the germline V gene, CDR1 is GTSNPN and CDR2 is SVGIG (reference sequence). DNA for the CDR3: TGTGCCTGGAGTGCGGGGAGCAATCAGCCCCAGCATTTT. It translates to CAWSAGSNQPQHF.

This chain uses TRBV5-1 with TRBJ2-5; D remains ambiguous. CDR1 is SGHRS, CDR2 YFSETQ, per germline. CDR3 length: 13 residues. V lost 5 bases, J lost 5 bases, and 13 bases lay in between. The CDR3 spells CASSILTEETQYF. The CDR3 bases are TGCGCCAGCAGTATTTTAACAGAGGAGACCCAGTACTTC.

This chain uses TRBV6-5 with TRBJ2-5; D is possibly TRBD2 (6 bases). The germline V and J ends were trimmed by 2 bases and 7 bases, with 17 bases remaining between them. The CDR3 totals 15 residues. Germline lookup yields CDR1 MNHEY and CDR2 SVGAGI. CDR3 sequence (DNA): TGTGCCAGCAGTTACGATTCGGCGGGGCGGGCGACCCAGTACTTC. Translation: CASSYDSAGRATQYF.

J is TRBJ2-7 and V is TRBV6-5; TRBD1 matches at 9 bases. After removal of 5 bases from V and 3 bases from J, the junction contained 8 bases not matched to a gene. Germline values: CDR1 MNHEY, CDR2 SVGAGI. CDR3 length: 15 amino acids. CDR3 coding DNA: TGTGCCAGCAGTCATGCGGGACAGGGCAACTACGAGCAGTACTTC. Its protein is CASSHAGQGNYEQYF.

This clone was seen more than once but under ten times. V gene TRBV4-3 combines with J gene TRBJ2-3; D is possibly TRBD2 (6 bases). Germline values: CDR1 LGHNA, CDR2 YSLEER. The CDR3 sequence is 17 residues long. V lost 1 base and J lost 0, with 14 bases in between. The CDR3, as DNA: TGCGCCAGCAGCCAAGTTGTGACGAGCGGGAGCACAGATACGCAGTATTTT. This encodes CASSQVVTSGSTDTQYF.

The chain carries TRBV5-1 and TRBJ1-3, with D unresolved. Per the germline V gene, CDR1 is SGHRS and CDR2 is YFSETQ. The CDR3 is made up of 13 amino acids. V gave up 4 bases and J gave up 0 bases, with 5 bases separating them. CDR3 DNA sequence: TGCGCCAGCAGCACAGCCTCTGGAAACACCATATATTTT. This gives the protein CASSTASGNTIYF.

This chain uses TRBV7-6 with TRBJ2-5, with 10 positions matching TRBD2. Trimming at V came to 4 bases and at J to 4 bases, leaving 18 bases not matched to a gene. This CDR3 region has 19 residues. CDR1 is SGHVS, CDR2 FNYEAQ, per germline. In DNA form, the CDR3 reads TGTGCCAGCAGCTCGTCAGCGACTAGCGGGCCGAGGGGCTCAGAGACCCAGTACTTC. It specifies CASSSSATSGPRGSETQYF.

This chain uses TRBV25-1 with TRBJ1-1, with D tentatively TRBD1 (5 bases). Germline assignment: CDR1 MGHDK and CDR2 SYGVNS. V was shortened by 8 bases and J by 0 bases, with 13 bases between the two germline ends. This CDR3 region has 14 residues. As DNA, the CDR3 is TGTGCCAGCGGAGACAGCCACCTGAACACTGAAGCTTTCTTT. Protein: CASGDSHLNTEAFF. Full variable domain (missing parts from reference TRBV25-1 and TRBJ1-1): EADIYQTPRYLVIGTGKKITLECSQTMGHDKMYWYQQDPGMELHLIHYSYGVNSTEKGDLSSESTVSRIRTEHFPLTLESARPSHTSQYLCASGDSHLNTEAFFGQGTRLTVV.

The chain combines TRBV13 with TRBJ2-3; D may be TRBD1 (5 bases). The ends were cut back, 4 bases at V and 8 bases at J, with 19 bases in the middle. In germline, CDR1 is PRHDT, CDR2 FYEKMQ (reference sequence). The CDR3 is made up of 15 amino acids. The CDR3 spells CASSCEGVHLATQYF. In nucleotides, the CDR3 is TGTGCCAGCAGCTGTGAAGGGGTGCATCTGGCTACGCAGTATTTT.

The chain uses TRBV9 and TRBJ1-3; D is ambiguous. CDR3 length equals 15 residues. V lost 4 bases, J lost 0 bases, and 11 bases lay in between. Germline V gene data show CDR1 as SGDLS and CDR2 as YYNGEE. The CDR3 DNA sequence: TGTGCCAGCAGCTCCAGTGTGATCTCTGGAAACACCATATATTTT. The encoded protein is CASSSSVISGNTIYF.

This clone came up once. DNA for the CDR3: TGTGCCAGCAGCCTGCCAATAACGGGGGAAACAGATACGCAGTATTTT. It specifies CASSLPITGETDTQYF. The chain is built from TRBV9 and TRBJ2-3; TRBD2 might be the D (6 bases). CDR3 length: 16 amino acids. V was shortened by 4 bases and J by 3 bases, with 18 bases between the two germline ends. Germline loops: CDR1 SGDLS, CDR2 YYNGEE. The variable domain in full, completed from reference TRBV9 and TRBJ2-3, reads DSGVTQTPKHLITATGQRVTLRCSPRSGDLSVYWYQQSLDQGLQFLIQYYNGEERAKGNILERFSAQQFPDLHSELNLSSLELGDSALYFCASSLPITGETDTQYFGPGTRLTVL.

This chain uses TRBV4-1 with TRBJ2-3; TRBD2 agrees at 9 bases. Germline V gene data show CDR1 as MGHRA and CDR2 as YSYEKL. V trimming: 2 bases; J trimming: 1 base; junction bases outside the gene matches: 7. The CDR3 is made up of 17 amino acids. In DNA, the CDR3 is TGCGCCAGCAGCCAACCATACCCTAGCGGGGGCACAGATACGCAGTATTTT. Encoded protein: CASSQPYPSGGTDTQYF.

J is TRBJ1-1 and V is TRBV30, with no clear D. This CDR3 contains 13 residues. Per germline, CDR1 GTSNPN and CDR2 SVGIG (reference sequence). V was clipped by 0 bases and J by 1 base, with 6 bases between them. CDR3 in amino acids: CAWSVRRNTEAFF. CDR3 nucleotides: TGTGCCTGGAGTGTACGGAGGAACACTGAAGCTTTCTTT. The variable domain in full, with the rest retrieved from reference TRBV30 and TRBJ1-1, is SQTIHQWPATLVQPVGSPLSLECTVEGTSNPNLYWYRQAAGRGLQLLFYSVGIGQISSEVPQNLSASRPQDRQFILSSKKLLLSDSGFYLCAWSVRRNTEAFFGQGTRLTVV.